What follows are 17 T cell receptor beta chains derived from one specimen sequenced in a study of beta chain features in type 1 diabetes. The entirety of the isolated RNA underwent reverse transcription, so expressed TCRB transcripts were sequenced. Sequenced by immunoSEQ multiplex PCR; TCRdb stores in-frame clones only, minus some. The sample yields 900,000 or so clones, under 20% seen once. Sequenced sample: naive CD4+ T cells from blood. The receptors here all came from a woman aged 18 to 35 in good health.

This rearrangement joins TRBV7-9 to TRBJ1-2; 9 bases map to TRBD1. CDR3 length equals 13 residues. Germline loops: CDR1 SEHNR, CDR2 FQNEAQ (reference sequence). With V trimmed by 8 bases and J by 4 bases, 5 bases remained unmatched. The CDR3 coding sequence is TGTGCCAGCGGCAAGGACAGGGGCTATGGCTACACCTTC. Its translation is CASGKDRGYGYTF.

This clone occurred a few times. J is TRBJ2-1 and V is TRBV7-3, with 9 bases aligning to TRBD2. CDR1 and CDR2 (germline): SGHTA, FQGTGA. The CDR3 loop spans 15 amino acids. The ends lost 2 bases at V and 8 bases at J; junction bases unmatched: 7. The CDR3 region has the DNA TGTGCCAGCAGCTTAGACCTAGCGGGAATCTATGAGCAGTTCTTC. Amino acid sequence: CASSLDLAGIYEQFF. Full variable domain (outside the CDR3, taken from reference TRBV7-3 and TRBJ2-1): GAGVSQTPSNKVTEKGKYVELRCDPISGHTALYWYRQSLGQGPEFLIYFQGTGAADDSGLPNDRFFAVRPEGSVSTLKIQRTERGDSAVYLCASSLDLAGIYEQFFGPGTRLTVL.

The rearrangement uses TRBV20-1 and TRBJ1-2; possibly TRBD1 for D (5 bases). Trimming stripped 1 base from V and 6 bases from J, with 6 bases between. The germline CDR1 and CDR2 sequences are DFQATT and SNEGSKA (reference sequence). The CDR3 is 11 amino acids. The CDR3 reads CSARGGNGYTF. DNA for the CDR3: TGCAGTGCTAGAGGGGGGAATGGCTACACCTTC.

V usage is TRBV28 and J usage is TRBJ2-1; 10 bases line up with TRBD1. Germline lookup yields CDR1 MDHEN and CDR2 SYDVKM. V was clipped by 5 bases and J by 2 bases; unmatched bases: 9. The CDR3 runs 17 residues. The CDR3: CASSPGGQGSTYNEQFF. The CDR3 DNA reads as TGTGCCAGCAGTCCCGGGGGACAGGGGAGTACCTACAATGAGCAGTTCTTC. The complete variable domain, with remaining parts taken from reference TRBV28 and TRBJ2-1, reads DVKVTQSSRYLVKRTGEKVFLECVQDMDHENMFWYRQDPGLGLRLIYFSYDVKMKEKGDIPEGYSVSREKKERFSLILESASTNQTSMYLCASSPGGQGSTYNEQFFGPGTRLTVL.

A few counts support this clone. The chain carries TRBV7-6 and TRBJ2-7; 12 bases match TRBD1. Trimming at V came to 8 bases and at J to 7 bases, leaving 9 bases not matched to a gene. The V gene's germline CDR1 is SGHVS and CDR2 FNYEAQ. The CDR3 extends over 14 amino acids. The CDR3 nucleotides are TGTGCCAGCCTGTCGGGACAGGGGGCAGAGGAGCAGTACTTC. It yields the protein CASLSGQGAEEQYF.

The chain joins TRBV5-1 to TRBJ2-1; D could derive from TRBD1 or TRBD2 (5 bases each). The germline V gene has CDR1 SGHRS and CDR2 YFSETQ. V was trimmed by 4 bases and J by 9 bases, leaving 14 bases between them. The CDR3 runs to 13 residues. The CDR3 coding sequence is TGCGCCAGCAGCCTCGGGACCACCGGTGAGCAGTTCTTC. This gives the protein CASSLGTTGEQFF. The full variable domain, rest sourced from reference TRBV5-1 and TRBJ2-1, is KAGVTQTPRYLIKTRGQQVTLSCSPISGHRSVSWYQQTPGQGLQFLFEYFSETQRNKGNFPGRFSGRQFSNSRSEMNVSTLELGDSALYLCASSLGTTGEQFFGPGTRLTVL.

The J gene is TRBJ2-2, the V gene TRBV29-1; D perhaps matches TRBD1 (6 bases). The CDR3 covers 15 residues. Trimming took 2 bases from V and 4 from J, leaving 14 bases between them. Germline V gene data show CDR1 as SQVTM and CDR2 as ANQGSEA. For the CDR3, the DNA is TGCAGCGTTGAAATCGGTGCCAGGGGCACCGGGGAGCTGTTTTTT. Amino acid sequence: CSVEIGARGTGELFF.

The gene calls are TRBV28 and TRBJ2-7; 10 nucleotides line up with TRBD2. The CDR3 covers 16 residues. After removal of 1 base from V and 6 bases from J, the junction contained 9 bases not matched to a gene. The germline CDR1 and CDR2 sequences are MDHEN and SYDVKM. The CDR3 spells CASSLSPSGSRGEQYF. The CDR3 region has the DNA TGTGCCAGCAGTTTATCTCCTAGCGGGAGTCGTGGCGAGCAGTACTTC.

A few counts support this clone. J is TRBJ2-3 and V is TRBV11-2, with 7 nucleotides matching TRBD2. V lost 5 bases to trimming and J lost 11 bases; unmatched junction nucleotides: 7. This CDR3 is 12 amino acids long. Germline CDR1 reads SGHAT; CDR2 reads FQNNGV. As DNA, the CDR3 is TGTGCCAGCAGCCCGAGCGGGACTATGCAGTATTTT. Protein sequence: CASSPSGTMQYF. Looking up the rest from reference TRBV11-2 and TRBJ2-3 gives the full variable domain: EAGVAQSPRYKIIEKRQSVAFWCNPISGHATLYWYQQILGQGPKLLIQFQNNGVVDDSQLPKDRFSAERLKGVDSTLKIQPAKLEDSAVYLCASSPSGTMQYFGPGTRLTVL.

This clone was found a few times. The rearrangement uses TRBV19 and TRBJ2-3; D is unclear. Germline loops: CDR1 LNHDA, CDR2 SQIVND (reference sequence). There are 13 residues in the CDR3. V was trimmed by 8 bases and J by 6 bases, leaving 15 bases between them. The CDR3 coding sequence is TGTGCCAGTGGGAAACGGGTCTCGGATACGCAGTATTTT. This encodes CASGKRVSDTQYF. Full variable domain (remainder filled in from reference TRBV19 and TRBJ2-3): DGGITQSPKYLFRKEGQNVTLSCEQNLNHDAMYWYRQDPGQGLRLIYYSQIVNDFQKGDIAEGYSVSREKKESFPLTVTSAQKNPTAFYLCASGKRVSDTQYFGPGTRLTVL.

This clone was detected once. This chain uses TRBV7-2 with TRBJ2-7; a possible D gene is TRBD1 (6 bases). The germline CDR1 and CDR2 sequences are SGHTA and FQGNSA. The V gene lost 5 bases and the J gene lost 2 bases, with 16 bases spanning the gap. The CDR3 sequence is 15 residues long. Here the CDR3 reads CASSRNDRTPYEQYF. DNA for the CDR3: TGTGCCAGCAGCCGGAATGACAGGACCCCCTACGAGCAGTACTTC.

J is TRBJ2-7 and V is TRBV9, with 12 bases aligning to TRBD1. Trimming cost V 3 bases and J 7 bases; bases outside gene matches: 8. Germline V CDR1 and CDR2: SGDLS, YYNGEE. The CDR3 runs 15 residues. The DNA of the CDR3 is TGTGCCAGCAGCGCGACCGGGACAGGGGGCGCGGAGCAGTACTTC. Translating gives CASSATGTGGAEQYF.

This clone was recorded a few times. A read error may produce the germline difference seen at one junction end. The chain joins TRBV7-9 to TRBJ2-1, with TRBD2 identical over 8 bases. Germline CDR1 SEHNR, CDR2 FQNEAQ (reference sequence). This CDR3 has 14 residues. The CDR3 region is CASSSRGAYDEQFF. The DNA for the CDR3 is TGTGCCAGCAGCTCGCGGGGGGCCTACGATGAGCAGTTCTTC.

In its sample, this clone was seen a few times. The chain is built from TRBV7-2 and TRBJ1-2; D is perhaps TRBD1 (5 bases). The ends were cut back, 1 base at V and 2 bases at J, with 11 bases in the middle. CDR3 size: 15 residues. CDR1 is SGHTA, CDR2 FQGNSA, per germline. CDR3 sequence: CASSLGGGLNYGYTF. The CDR3 DNA is TGTGCCAGCAGCTTAGGGGGCGGCCTGAACTATGGCTACACCTTC.

This clone was seen more than once but under ten times. The V gene is TRBV19, the J gene TRBJ2-5; D unclear. The CDR3 is 14 amino acids. Trimming took 2 bases from V and 4 from J, leaving 11 bases between them. Germline-derived CDR1 and CDR2 are LNHDA and SQIVND (reference sequence). CDR3 protein: CASSIWLDRETQYF. The CDR3, as DNA: TGTGCCAGTAGTATATGGCTAGATAGAGAGACCCAGTACTTC.

J is TRBJ1-2 and V is TRBV19; tentatively, D is TRBD1 (6 bases). The CDR3 is made up of 15 amino acids. Deletions cut 7 bases from V and 2 bases from J, with 17 bases between. Germline CDR1 LNHDA, CDR2 SQIVND (reference sequence). The CDR3 DNA reads TGTGCCAGTAACAACAGGGAACTCAGGAACTATGGCTACACCTTC. Protein product: CASNNRELRNYGYTF.

The rearrangement uses TRBV7-9 and TRBJ2-3, with 10 bases aligning to TRBD2. V was clipped by 5 bases and J by 4 bases; unmatched bases: 12. This CDR3 has 17 amino acids. Per the germline V gene, CDR1 is SEHNR and CDR2 is FQNEAQ (reference sequence). Here the CDR3 DNA reads TGTGCCAGCAGCCTAGACCCTAGCGGGAGTGCGCCAGATACGCAGTATTTT. It translates to CASSLDPSGSAPDTQYF.